The next 2 T cell receptor beta chains were all read from a single sample in a study of blood T cells in healthy people across ages. The use of a sample-barcoded 5' primer and a J-beta primer mix characterized a second PCR of roughly 6 to 12 cycles. TCRdb passed the 5' RACE reads through MiXCR, listing each CDR3 protein once. The repertoire holds some 670,000 distinct CDR3 sequences, with over 40% as singletons. What was sequenced was blood. These receptors all stem from a woman at least 80 years old in good health.

This rearrangement joins TRBV12-3 or TRBV12-4 to TRBJ1-2, with 11 bases fitting TRBD1. The CDR3 spans 15 residues. The V gene end was trimmed by 2 bases and the J gene end by 6 bases; junction bases not matched to a gene: 5. Here the CDR3 reads CASSLYGTGGHGYTF. The CDR3 bases are TGTGCCAGCAGTTTATACGGGACAGGGGGACATGGCTACACCTTC.

This clonotype came up a few times. This rearrangement joins TRBV5-1 to TRBJ1-6, with D tentatively TRBD1 (6 bases). Germline-derived CDR1 and CDR2 are SGHRS and YFSETQ. V shed 0 bases and J shed 5 bases, with 9 bases lying between them. The length of the CDR3 is 15 residues. The CDR3 nucleotides are TGCGCCAGCAGCTTGGGGGGGCTCAATAATTCACCCCTCCACTTT. Protein: CASSLGGLNNSPLHF. The full variable domain, completed using reference TRBV5-1 and TRBJ1-6, is KAGVTQTPRYLIKTRGQQVTLSCSPISGHRSVSWYQQTPGQGLQFLFEYFSETQRNKGNFPGRFSGRQFSNSRSEMNVSTLELGDSALYLCASSLGGLNNSPLHFGNGTRLTVT.